The 5 T cell receptor beta chains given below trace back to one sample, sequenced in a study of blood T cells in healthy people across ages. PCR was performed a second time for about 7 to 11 cycles using a sample-barcoded 5' primer and a J-beta primer mix. From the 5' RACE reads, TCRdb called clonotypes with MiXCR, one entry per CDR3 protein. The sample includes about 640,000 distinct CDR3 sequences, approximately 30% of them seen just once. Sequenced input: blood. These receptors were collected from a woman at least 80 years old in good health.

At least ten counts were recorded for this clonotype. V is TRBV5-6 and J is TRBJ2-5; 7 bases are a match to TRBD1. V lost 4 bases to trimming and J lost 1 base; unmatched junction nucleotides: 10. The CDR3 totals 16 residues. In germline, CDR1 is SGHDT, CDR2 YYEEEE. The DNA for the CDR3 is TGTGCCAGCAGCCTCCTTTCACACAGGGGCCAAGAGACCCAGTACTTC. Translation: CASSLLSHRGQETQYF.

J is TRBJ2-3 and V is TRBV28; D could derive from TRBD1 or TRBD2 (6 bases each). The CDR3 is made up of 15 amino acids. Trimming removed 6 bases at V and 1 base at J, with 14 bases between. Germline V gives CDR1 MDHEN, CDR2 SYDVKM. The CDR3 coding sequence is TGTGCCAGCAGGGAGGGGGGCGGCGGCACAGATACGCAGTATTTT. Protein sequence: CASREGGGGTDTQYF.

In its sample, this clonotype was seen many times. The V and J genes are TRBV7-9 and TRBJ2-3; D may be TRBD1 (7 bases). Germline CDR1 reads SEHNR; CDR2 reads FQNEAQ (reference sequence). V lost 10 bases and J lost 3, with 11 bases in between. This CDR3 spans 12 amino acids. The CDR3 DNA sequence: TGTGCCACAGCAGGGGGGACAGATACGCAGTATTTT. Translating it yields CATAGGTDTQYF. Full variable domain (outside the CDR3, taken from reference TRBV7-9 and TRBJ2-3): DTGVSQNPRHKITKRGQNVTFRCDPISEHNRLYWYRQTLGQGPEFLTYFQNEAQLEKSRLLSDRFSAERPKGSFSTLEIQRTEQGDSAMYLCATAGGTDTQYFGPGTRLTVL.

The chain carries TRBV4-1 and TRBJ2-4; D gene unclear. The CDR3 spans 14 residues. V lost 3 bases and J lost 0, with 6 bases in between. Germline V gives CDR1 MGHRA, CDR2 YSYEKL. CDR3 loop: CASSQPAAKNIQYF. In DNA, the CDR3 is TGCGCCAGCAGCCAGCCCGCAGCCAAAAACATTCAGTACTTC.

This clonotype was seen ten or more times. The genes are TRBV27 and TRBJ1-6, with a tentative D call TRBD1 (6 bases). Germline CDR1 MNHEY, CDR2 SMNVEV (reference sequence). The CDR3 has 15 amino acids. The ends were cut back, 2 bases at V and 6 bases at J, with 11 bases in the middle. Here the CDR3 reads CASSLLTGTNSPLHF. CDR3 nucleotides: TGTGCCAGCAGTTTACTAACAGGGACTAATTCACCCCTCCACTTT.